The rows below give T cell receptor beta chains drawn from one sample of a study of blood T cell repertoires in COVID-19. Repertoires were generated with immunoSEQ multiplex PCR, while TCRdb's copy carries only in-frame clones and drops some. This table holds about 100,000 clones, about 86% found once. Sequencing was done on a sample of peripheral blood. These receptor sequences come from a human donor in a cohort sampled during active COVID-19. The CDR3 runs from the conserved cysteine through the conserved F or W. Each record gives: D gene, clone size, V gene, J gene, CDR3 DNA, CDR3 protein. The D gene is left open where the match is weak. Clone size appears in some rows only: once, few, many, or a class for an expanded clone.

D gene: -
clone size: -
V gene: TRBV7-2
J gene: TRBJ1-5
CDR3 DNA: TGTGCCAGCAGCTTAGTGGGGGGGCGGACCGGTAATCAGCCCCAGCATTTT
CDR3 protein: CASSLVGGRTGNQPQHF

D gene: TRBD2
clone size: -
V gene: TRBV4-3
J gene: TRBJ2-1
CDR3 DNA: TGCGCCAGCAGCCAACTTAGCGGGAGTGGTGGGTTTGAGCAGTTCTTC
CDR3 protein: CASSQLSGSGGFEQFF

D gene: -
clone size: -
V gene: TRBV9
J gene: TRBJ1-4
CDR3 DNA: TGTGCCAGCAGCGTAGCTGCAACTAATGAAAAACTGTTTTTT
CDR3 protein: CASSVAATNEKLFF

D gene: -
clone size: -
V gene: TRBV28
J gene: TRBJ1-5
CDR3 DNA: TGTGCCAGCAGTCGGCGGGAGCAGCCCCAGCATTTT
CDR3 protein: CASSRREQPQHF

D gene: -
clone size: -
V gene: TRBV11-3
J gene: TRBJ1-1
CDR3 DNA: TGTGCCAGCAGCCCGGGTGGGACAAGCCTCACTGAAGCTTTCTTT
CDR3 protein: CASSPGGTSLTEAFF

D gene: TRBD2
clone size: -
V gene: TRBV6-4
J gene: TRBJ2-1
CDR3 DNA: TGTGCCAGCAGCTTGGAACTAGCGCACAATGAGCAGTTCTTC
CDR3 protein: CASSLELAHNEQFF

D gene: -
clone size: -
V gene: TRBV9
J gene: TRBJ2-1
CDR3 DNA: TGTGCCAGCAGCGTGGGGACATCGGGCGAGGGTGAGCAGTTCTTC
CDR3 protein: CASSVGTSGEGEQFF

D gene: TRBD1
clone size: -
V gene: TRBV28
J gene: TRBJ1-6
CDR3 DNA: TGTGCCAGCAGTTTTGGACAGGGTTTTAATTCACCCCTCCACTTT
CDR3 protein: CASSFGQGFNSPLHF

D gene: TRBD1
clone size: once
V gene: TRBV5-1
J gene: TRBJ1-6
CDR3 DNA: TGCGCCAGCAGCACGGCCGGGACAGGGGCAAATTCACCCCTCCACTTT
CDR3 protein: CASSTAGTGANSPLHF

D gene: TRBD1
clone size: once
V gene: TRBV7-2
J gene: TRBJ1-3
CDR3 DNA: TGTGCCAGCAGCTTAGCACAGGGGTTCAGGAACACCATATATTTT
CDR3 protein: CASSLAQGFRNTIYF

D gene: TRBD2
clone size: few
V gene: TRBV29-1
J gene: TRBJ2-3
CDR3 DNA: TGCAGCGTTCAATCCGGGAGGGAGGTTGGGGATACGCAGTATTTT
CDR3 protein: CSVQSGREVGDTQYF

D gene: -
clone size: -
V gene: TRBV11-2
J gene: TRBJ1-4
CDR3 DNA: TGTGCCAGCATTGGCAGGGGCTTTCGAAAAACTGTTTTT
CDR3 protein: CASIGRGFRKTVF

D gene: TRBD2
clone size: once
V gene: TRBV6-5
J gene: TRBJ2-5
CDR3 DNA: TGTGCCAGCAGTTCCGGACTAGCCCGGCAACAGACCCAGTACTTC
CDR3 protein: CASSSGLARQQTQYF

D gene: TRBD2
clone size: -
V gene: TRBV7-2
J gene: TRBJ2-1
CDR3 DNA: TGTGCCAGCAGCTTAGGTAGGGGGCAAAGCGGGAGGGCCCGAAATGAGCAGTTCTTC
CDR3 protein: CASSLGRGQSGRARNEQFF

D gene: -
clone size: many
V gene: TRBV28
J gene: TRBJ2-7
CDR3 DNA: TGTGCCAGCAGTTTTACCGGGGTTACCTACGAGCAGTACTTC
CDR3 protein: CASSFTGVTYEQYF

D gene: TRBD2
clone size: few
V gene: TRBV29-1
J gene: TRBJ2-3
CDR3 DNA: TGCAGCGCGGGACTAGCGGGAGTTCCAGATACGCAGTATTTT
CDR3 protein: CSAGLAGVPDTQYF

D gene: TRBD1
clone size: few
V gene: TRBV6-4
J gene: TRBJ1-5
CDR3 DNA: TGTGCCAGCAGTCCAAATAGTGGACAGGGGGCGATCAATCAGCCCCAGCATTTT
CDR3 protein: CASSPNSGQGAINQPQHF

D gene: TRBD2
clone size: -
V gene: TRBV2
J gene: TRBJ2-1
CDR3 DNA: TGTGCCAGCAGGAGGGGACTAGCGGGAGGCCGCCTCCTTTACAATGAGCAGTTCTTC
CDR3 protein: CASRRGLAGGRLLYNEQFF

D gene: TRBD1
clone size: -
V gene: TRBV29-1
J gene: TRBJ2-5
CDR3 DNA: TGCAGCGCCGGACAGGGGCGGAACGGGGCCCAGTACTTC
CDR3 protein: CSAGQGRNGAQYF

D gene: -
clone size: -
V gene: TRBV12-5
J gene: TRBJ2-2
CDR3 DNA: TGTGCTAGTGGGAGACTGGGCGGGGAGCTGTTTTTT
CDR3 protein: CASGRLGGELFF

D gene: -
clone size: -
V gene: TRBV24-1
J gene: TRBJ1-5
CDR3 DNA: TGTGCCACCAGTGATGGAGACAGTCTCAATCAGCCCCAGCATTTT
CDR3 protein: CATSDGDSLNQPQHF

D gene: TRBD2
clone size: -
V gene: TRBV19
J gene: TRBJ2-3
CDR3 DNA: TGTGCCAGTAGTATAGGGAGCGGGAGAAGCACAGATACGCAGTATTTT
CDR3 protein: CASSIGSGRSTDTQYF

D gene: -
clone size: -
V gene: TRBV5-4
J gene: TRBJ1-4
CDR3 DNA: TGTGCCAGCAGCGGAGGCCCTGCGGAGGTTGTGGGTGAAAAACTGTTTTTT
CDR3 protein: CASSGGPAEVVGEKLFF

D gene: -
clone size: -
V gene: TRBV27
J gene: TRBJ2-7
CDR3 DNA: TGTGCCAGCAGTTTATCGGTCGCAGGGTACGAGCAGTACTTC
CDR3 protein: CASSLSVAGYEQYF

D gene: -
clone size: -
V gene: TRBV7-2
J gene: TRBJ2-2
CDR3 DNA: TGTGCCAGCAGCTTTTTCCCCGGGACTTCGAACACCGGGGAGCTGTTTTTT
CDR3 protein: CASSFFPGTSNTGELFF

D gene: TRBD1
clone size: -
V gene: TRBV30
J gene: TRBJ1-6
CDR3 DNA: TGTGCCTGGAGTGGAGGAACAGGGGACAATTCACCCCTCCACTTT
CDR3 protein: CAWSGGTGDNSPLHF

D gene: -
clone size: -
V gene: TRBV9
J gene: TRBJ2-7
CDR3 DNA: TGTGCCAGCGGCGCCGGGGAACCCTACGAGCAGTACTTC
CDR3 protein: CASGAGEPYEQYF

D gene: -
clone size: -
V gene: TRBV21-1
J gene: TRBJ2-1
CDR3 DNA: TGTGCCAGCAGCGTACGCTCGGGGTCGAGCGGGCAGTTCTTC
CDR3 protein: CASSVRSGSSGQFF

D gene: TRBD1
clone size: once
V gene: TRBV5-4
J gene: TRBJ2-2
CDR3 DNA: TGTGCCAGCAGCCGACAGGGGGAGACCGGGGAGCTGTTTTTT
CDR3 protein: CASSRQGETGELFF

D gene: TRBD2
clone size: -
V gene: TRBV29-1
J gene: TRBJ2-1
CDR3 DNA: TGCAGCGTTGAACTAGCGGGAACGACCCGCCGGTTCTTC
CDR3 protein: CSVELAGTTRRFF

D gene: TRBD2
clone size: -
V gene: TRBV5-4
J gene: TRBJ2-1
CDR3 DNA: TGTGCCAGCAGCCTAGCTTTAGGGGCCGGGGCTAGCGGGAGGCCGACCCCGTTCTTC
CDR3 protein: CASSLALGAGASGRPTPFF

D gene: TRBD1
clone size: -
V gene: TRBV19
J gene: TRBJ2-3
CDR3 DNA: TGTGCCAGTAAGGCAGGACAGGGGACAGATACGCAGTATTTT
CDR3 protein: CASKAGQGTDTQYF

D gene: -
clone size: -
V gene: TRBV7-2
J gene: TRBJ2-7
CDR3 DNA: TGTGCCAGCAGCCTTAACCCAGGGGCCGCAACCTACGAGCAGTACTTC
CDR3 protein: CASSLNPGAATYEQYF

D gene: -
clone size: -
V gene: TRBV10-1
J gene: TRBJ1-1
CDR3 DNA: TGCGCCAGCAGTGAGACTTCACAGGGAATCTTTACGAACACTGAAGCTTTCTTT
CDR3 protein: CASSETSQGIFTNTEAFF

D gene: TRBD1
clone size: -
V gene: TRBV5-8
J gene: TRBJ2-7
CDR3 DNA: TGTGCCAGCAGCTTGAATCAGGGGGCGGGTCGTGCCTACGAGCAGTACTTC
CDR3 protein: CASSLNQGAGRAYEQYF

D gene: -
clone size: once
V gene: TRBV27
J gene: TRBJ2-1
CDR3 DNA: TGTGCCAGCGCGTCCGGGACTTCCTACAATGAGCAGTTCTTC
CDR3 protein: CASASGTSYNEQFF

D gene: TRBD2
clone size: few
V gene: TRBV4-2
J gene: TRBJ2-1
CDR3 DNA: TGTGCCAGCAGCCAAGATCGGGGGGGAGGTGAGCAGTTCTTC
CDR3 protein: CASSQDRGGGEQFF

D gene: -
clone size: -
V gene: TRBV5-6
J gene: TRBJ2-7
CDR3 DNA: TGTGCCAGCAGCGGGGGGAGCTCCTACGAGCAGTACTTC
CDR3 protein: CASSGGSSYEQYF

D gene: -
clone size: once
V gene: TRBV5-1
J gene: TRBJ1-3
CDR3 DNA: TGCGCCAGCAGCCAACCCAGGGCTACGGGAAACACCATATATTTT
CDR3 protein: CASSQPRATGNTIYF

D gene: TRBD1
clone size: few
V gene: TRBV19
J gene: TRBJ2-1
CDR3 DNA: TGTGCCAGTAGTGCGAGGACAGGGAGAGCATCCTACAATGAGCAGTTCTTC
CDR3 protein: CASSARTGRASYNEQFF

D gene: TRBD2
clone size: -
V gene: TRBV7-2
J gene: TRBJ2-7
CDR3 DNA: TGTGCCAGCAGCTTAGGATCCCTAGCGGGTATCAACGAGCAGTACTTC
CDR3 protein: CASSLGSLAGINEQYF

D gene: TRBD2
clone size: -
V gene: TRBV5-4
J gene: TRBJ2-5
CDR3 DNA: TGTGCCAGCAGCTTCCCCCTGGCTAGCGGGAGAGGGACCCAGTACTTC
CDR3 protein: CASSFPLASGRGTQYF

D gene: -
clone size: -
V gene: TRBV7-6
J gene: TRBJ2-5
CDR3 DNA: TGTGCCAGCAGGGGCGACAACCAAGAGACCCAGTACTTC
CDR3 protein: CASRGDNQETQYF

D gene: -
clone size: -
V gene: TRBV14
J gene: TRBJ1-2
CDR3 DNA: TGTGCCAGCAGCCAAGGGGTCCAGGGCCGCTACACCTTC
CDR3 protein: CASSQGVQGRYTF

D gene: -
clone size: -
V gene: TRBV27
J gene: TRBJ1-5
CDR3 DNA: TGTGCCAGCAGTTTATTCCAGGGCTCAGGGCAGCCCCAGCATTTT
CDR3 protein: CASSLFQGSGQPQHF

D gene: TRBD1
clone size: -
V gene: TRBV6-5
J gene: TRBJ1-1
CDR3 DNA: TGTGCCAGTAACAGGGGCGATTACACTGAAGCTTTCTTT
CDR3 protein: CASNRGDYTEAFF

D gene: -
clone size: -
V gene: TRBV2
J gene: TRBJ2-3
CDR3 DNA: TGTGCCAGCAGTGTATCTGGCACAGATACGCAGTATTTT
CDR3 protein: CASSVSGTDTQYF

D gene: -
clone size: -
V gene: TRBV23-1
J gene: TRBJ2-7
CDR3 DNA: TGCGCCAGCAGTCAATCGCGGGACCACGAGCAGTACTTC
CDR3 protein: CASSQSRDHEQYF

D gene: -
clone size: -
V gene: TRBV6-2/TRBV6-3
J gene: TRBJ1-2
CDR3 DNA: TGTGCCAGCAGTTACGGTCCAGGAATCATCTATGGCTACACCTTC
CDR3 protein: CASSYGPGIIYGYTF

D gene: TRBD2
clone size: -
V gene: TRBV2
J gene: TRBJ2-1
CDR3 DNA: TGTGCCACCAACGCGGGGGGCAATGAGCAGTTCTTC
CDR3 protein: CATNAGGNEQFF